The 28 T cell receptor beta chains below come from one sample, sequenced in a study of CD8 T cells in ankylosing spondylitis. Whole-study findings and limits: Fewer than ten highly homologous variants made up a TCR beta motif, and this motif appeared characteristic of ankylosing spondylitis blood.

TCRdb re-called the 5' RACE reads with MiXCR, one entry per CDR3 protein. The sample lists roughly 370,000 distinct CDR3 sequences; approximately 20% were seen once. Their specific antigens are unknown. The source material was blood, either unsorted or a sorted T cell fraction (not recorded which). Receptors originate from a male donor with ankylosing spondylitis.

The V call is TRBV11-1, the J call TRBJ1-5; 7 bases fit TRBD1. The ends lost 3 bases at V and 6 bases at J; junction bases unmatched: 23. The germline V gene encodes CDR1 SGHAT and CDR2 FQDESV (reference sequence). The CDR3 runs 20 residues. The CDR3 is CASSLAPGERGQTFGQPQHF. The CDR3, as DNA: TGTGCCAGCAGCTTGGCACCCGGGGAGAGGGGACAGACCTTCGGTCAGCCCCAGCATTTT.

This chain joins TRBV7-6 and TRBJ2-7; D assignment may be TRBD1 or TRBD2 (7 bases each). Germline CDR1 is SGHVS and CDR2 is FNYEAQ. Trimming shortened V by 4 bases and J by 3 bases, and 16 bases separated the two germline ends. The CDR3 runs to 15 residues. DNA for the CDR3: TGTGCCAGCAGCTCTACAGGGGAGGGCCTCTACGAGCAGTACTTC. Protein: CASSSTGEGLYEQYF.

This clonotype came up a few times. The rearrangement uses TRBV10-3 and TRBJ2-7; 9 bases are a match to TRBD1. CDR1 is ENHRY, CDR2 SYGVKD, per germline. This CDR3 has 14 amino acids. V lost 5 bases, J lost 6 bases, and 8 bases stayed unmatched. The DNA of the CDR3 is TGTGCCATCAGTTGGGGACAGGGTTCGTCCGAGCAGTACTTC. Its protein product is CAISWGQGSSEQYF.

This clonotype showed up just a few times. This chain connects TRBV28 to TRBJ2-7; 8 nucleotides line up with TRBD1. The junction had 13 bases not matched to a gene; V was cut back by 4 bases and J by 2 bases. In germline, CDR1 is MDHEN, CDR2 SYDVKM. The CDR3 runs to 17 residues. The CDR3 coding sequence is TGTGCCAGCAGTTCACGCCGGACAGGGTTTCTCCCCTACGAGCAGTACTTC. It codes for CASSSRRTGFLPYEQYF. The entire variable domain, with the rest obtained from reference TRBV28 and TRBJ2-7, is as follows: DVKVTQSSRYLVKRTGEKVFLECVQDMDHENMFWYRQDPGLGLRLIYFSYDVKMKEKGDIPEGYSVSREKKERFSLILESASTNQTSMYLCASSSRRTGFLPYEQYFGPGTRLTVT.

The chain joins TRBV5-5 to TRBJ2-7; 13 positions match TRBD2. The CDR3 covers 15 residues. CDR1 is SGHKS and CDR2 is YYEKEE in the germline V gene (reference sequence). V shed 3 bases, J shed 4 bases, and the junction held 4 bases outside the gene matches. CDR3 loop: CASSWGTSGTYEQYF. The CDR3 DNA reads TGTGCCAGCAGCTGGGGGACTAGCGGGACTTACGAGCAGTACTTC. Together with reference TRBV5-5 and TRBJ2-7, the CDR3 gives the full variable domain: DAGVTQSPTHLIKTRGQQVTLRCSPISGHKSVSWYQQVLGQGPQFIFQYYEKEERGRGNFPDRFSARQFPNYSSELNVNALLLGDSALYLCASSWGTSGTYEQYFGPGTRLTVT.

This clonotype was found a few times. CDR3 protein: CASSLSFGAGQTYEQYF. CDR3 sequence (DNA): TGTGCCAGCAGCTTAAGTTTCGGAGCGGGGCAAACCTACGAGCAGTACTTC. This chain links TRBV7-2 with TRBJ2-7, with 7 bases that match TRBD2. Trimming removed 2 bases from V and 2 bases from J; junction bases left unmatched: 12. CDR1 and CDR2 from the germline V gene are SGHTA and FQGNSA. The CDR3 spans 17 residues.

The rearrangement joins TRBV5-1 to TRBJ2-5; tentatively, D is TRBD1 (5 bases). The CDR3 contains 14 residues. V was pared by 0 bases and J by 8 bases, with 14 bases between. Germline V gene sequence: CDR1 SGHRS, CDR2 YFSETQ. The CDR3 DNA reads as TGCGCCAGCAGCTTGGGTGGACAAATGGTAACCCAGTACTTC. It yields the protein CASSLGGQMVTQYF. Using reference TRBV5-1 and TRBJ2-5 for the parts outside the CDR3, the full variable domain is KAGVTQTPRYLIKTRGQQVTLSCSPISGHRSVSWYQQTPGQGLQFLFEYFSETQRNKGNFPGRFSGRQFSNSRSEMNVSTLELGDSALYLCASSLGGQMVTQYFGPGTRLLVL.

The CDR3 nucleotides read TGCAGTGTGGCCGGCCCGAACTTCGGCGGGAGCAGTTCCTACGAGCAGTACTTC. It yields the protein CSVAGPNFGGSSSYEQYF. The chain has TRBV20-1 and TRBJ2-7, with 7 bases aligning to TRBD2. The CDR3 consists of 18 residues. After removal of 7 bases from V and 1 base from J, the junction contained 22 bases not matched to a gene. In germline, CDR1 is DFQATT, CDR2 SNEGSKA (reference sequence).

CDR3 in amino acids: CASTSRGSWMTDTQYF. The CDR3, as DNA: TGTGCCAGCACCTCCAGGGGAAGCTGGATGACAGATACGCAGTATTTT. The rearrangement uses TRBV6-2 or TRBV6-3 and TRBJ2-3; D might be TRBD1 (6 bases). The germline gives CDR1 MNHEY, CDR2 SVGEGT. The CDR3 extends over 16 amino acids. V was cut by 7 bases and J by 3 bases, with 20 bases left in between.

The chain carries TRBV6-5 and TRBJ1-2; D remains unclear. V was clipped by 0 bases and J by 2 bases, with 7 bases between them. The germline gives CDR1 MNHEY, CDR2 SVGAGI. CDR3 length equals 14 residues. DNA for the CDR3: TGTGCCAGCAGTTACTCGAAGGTCAACTATGGCTACACCTTC. This encodes CASSYSKVNYGYTF.

The J gene is TRBJ1-6, the V gene TRBV5-1; a possible D gene is TRBD1 (6 bases). This CDR3 is 15 amino acids long. Germline V CDR1 and CDR2: SGHRS, YFSETQ. Deletions cut 4 bases from V and 10 bases from J, with 18 bases between. The CDR3 loop reads CASSPRGTLGSPLHF. In DNA, the CDR3 is TGCGCCAGCAGCCCAAGGGGGACGTTGGGATCACCCCTCCACTTT.

The chain links TRBV3-1 to TRBJ2-7; 10 bases line up with TRBD2. This CDR3 contains 15 residues. Germline loops: CDR1 LGHDT, CDR2 YNNKEL (reference sequence). With V trimmed by 1 base and J by 4 bases, 4 bases remained unmatched. CDR3: CASSQVPSGSYEQYF. CDR3 bases: TGTGCCAGCAGCCAAGTGCCTAGCGGGAGTTACGAGCAGTACTTC.

This clonotype was found a few times. This chain joins TRBV20-1 and TRBJ2-3; TRBD2 matches 9 bases. V dropped 2 bases and J dropped 2; count of bases not matched to a gene: 8. The germline V gene encodes CDR1 DFQATT and CDR2 SNEGSKA (reference sequence). The CDR3 contains 16 residues. CDR3 residues: CSARRAGGPLTDTQYF. CDR3 in DNA: TGCAGTGCTAGAAGAGCGGGAGGTCCCCTCACAGATACGCAGTATTTT.

V and J are TRBV20-1 and TRBJ2-1; 8 bases are shared with TRBD2. CDR3 length: 13 amino acids. CDR1 and CDR2 (germline): DFQATT, SNEGSKA (reference sequence). Losses at the gene ends were 3 bases for V and 8 bases for J; bases not matched to a gene: 6. CDR3 loop: CSASSGRADEQFF. CDR3 in DNA: TGCAGTGCTAGTTCCGGGAGGGCCGATGAGCAGTTCTTC.

This clonotype was seen a handful of times. The chain's CDR3 is CASSSGTGRNSPLHF. CDR3 sequence (DNA): TGTGCCAGCAGCTCGGGGACCGGGAGAAATTCACCCCTCCACTTT. The chain uses TRBV7-9 and TRBJ1-6; D is perhaps TRBD1 (5 bases). The CDR3 is 15 amino acids. Between the trimmed V and J ends, which lost 4 bases and 7 bases, there was a span of 14 bases. The germline CDR1 and CDR2 sequences are SEHNR and FQNEAQ (reference sequence).

The chain recombines TRBV20-1 with TRBJ2-7; 7 nucleotides line up with TRBD2. V trimming: 1 base; J trimming: 4 bases; junction bases outside the gene matches: 7. Looked up from germline, CDR1 is DFQATT and CDR2 is SNEGSKA (reference sequence). This CDR3 has 14 amino acids. The CDR3 bases are TGCAGTGCTAGAGGGGTCCCGGGGGGATACGAGCAGTACTTC. This translates into CSARGVPGGYEQYF.

This clonotype occurred a few times. This chain joins TRBV11-3 and TRBJ1-4, with 7 bases fitting TRBD1. The germline V gene has CDR1 SGHNT and CDR2 YENEEA. With V trimmed by 5 bases and J by 3 bases, 6 bases remained unmatched. The CDR3 has 15 residues. The CDR3 sequence: CASSPRQGANEKLFF. As DNA, the CDR3 is TGTGCCAGCAGCCCCCGACAGGGTGCTAATGAAAAACTGTTTTTT. Full variable domain (missing parts from reference TRBV11-3 and TRBJ1-4): EAGVVQSPRYKIIEKKQPVAFWCNPISGHNTLYWYLQNLGQGPELLIRYENEEAVDDSQLPKDRFSAERLKGVDSTLKIQPAELGDSAVYLCASSPRQGANEKLFFGSGTQLSVL.

The rearrangement joins TRBV6-1 to TRBJ2-1, with 9 bases aligning to TRBD2. Trimming removed 7 bases from V and 5 bases from J; junction bases left unmatched: 9. Germline CDR1 reads MNHNS; CDR2 reads SASEGT. This CDR3 is built from 15 residues. CDR3 region: CASTPPLAGNNEQFF. In DNA form, the CDR3 reads TGTGCCAGCACTCCCCCACTAGCGGGTAACAATGAGCAGTTCTTC.

CDR3 nucleotide sequence: TGTGCCACCAGCAGACCCGGACAGGGGGCGAATCAGCCCCAGCATTTT. It specifies CATSRPGQGANQPQHF. V usage is TRBV15 and J usage is TRBJ1-5, with TRBD1 matching 11 bases. Per germline, CDR1 LNHNV and CDR2 YYDKDF (reference sequence). The V and J ends lost 2 bases and 4 bases, in that order; junction bases with no gene match: 4. The CDR3 contains 16 residues.

The rearrangement joins TRBV10-1 to TRBJ2-3; the D call may be TRBD1 or TRBD2 (7 bases each). Between the trimmed V and J ends, which lost 10 bases and 4 bases, there was a span of 21 bases. Germline lookup yields CDR1 WNHNN and CDR2 SYGVQD (reference sequence). CDR3 length: 15 amino acids. CDR3 sequence (DNA): TGCGCCACCTCGAAGAGGGAGGGGGCATCAGATACGCAGTATTTT. Translation: CATSKREGASDTQYF.

This clonotype occurred a few times. The chain recombines TRBV12-3 or TRBV12-4 with TRBJ2-7; 10 positions match TRBD2. The CDR3 length is 15 residues. Unmatched junction bases numbered 5, after V lost 5 bases and J lost 1 base. The CDR3: CASSPSGRGSYEQYF. DNA for the CDR3: TGTGCCAGCAGTCCAAGCGGGAGGGGGTCCTACGAGCAGTACTTC.

This clonotype was recorded a few times. The rearrangement uses TRBV5-1 and TRBJ2-2; a possible D gene is TRBD2 (5 bases). V lost 5 bases and J 7 bases, leaving 18 bases between the germline ends. The germline V gene encodes CDR1 SGHRS and CDR2 YFSETQ. CDR3 length: 15 residues. The CDR3 DNA reads as TGCGCCAGCAGAGAGACGGGGATCACGGGCGGGGAGCTGTTTTTT. Its protein product is CASRETGITGGELFF.

This clonotype was recorded many times. The chain employs TRBV5-1 and TRBJ2-7, with D perhaps given as TRBD1 or TRBD2 (5 bases each). The ends were cut back, 2 bases at V and 3 bases at J, with 15 bases in the middle. Germline CDR1 reads SGHRS; CDR2 reads YFSETQ. This CDR3 spans 15 amino acids. This CDR3 is CASSFEGRGFYEQYF. The CDR3 bases are TGCGCCAGCAGCTTCGAAGGACGGGGCTTCTACGAGCAGTACTTC.

J is TRBJ2-5 and V is TRBV6-2 or TRBV6-3; 7 nucleotides match TRBD1. The length of the CDR3 is 14 residues. The germline gives CDR1 MNHEY, CDR2 SVGEGT. The V and J ends lost 6 bases and 0 bases, in that order; junction bases with no gene match: 4. CDR3 loop: CASRWGQNQETQYF. The CDR3 DNA is TGTGCCAGCAGATGGGGACAGAACCAAGAGACCCAGTACTTC.

This clonotype appeared a few times. The chain carries TRBV5-6 and TRBJ1-3; D uncertain. V was pared by 4 bases and J by 0 bases, with 17 bases between. CDR3 length: 17 amino acids. CDR1 SGHDT and CDR2 YYEEEE come from the germline V gene. The CDR3 nucleotides read TGTGCCAGCAGCACCTTTCGGACTGCTTACTCTGGAAACACCATATATTTT. Its protein product is CASSTFRTAYSGNTIYF.

This clonotype was counted many times. The V and J genes are TRBV24-1 and TRBJ2-2; 10 bases align to TRBD1. There are 18 residues in the CDR3. Germline V CDR1 and CDR2: KGHDR, SFDVKD. The ends lost 0 bases at V and 4 bases at J; junction bases unmatched: 7. This CDR3 is CATSDLRSGTGVTGELFF. In DNA form, the CDR3 reads TGTGCCACCAGTGATTTGCGGTCGGGGACAGGGGTCACCGGGGAGCTGTTTTTT.

This clonotype has a handful of counts. The chain is built from TRBV12-3 or TRBV12-4 and TRBJ1-5; D unclear. This CDR3 is built from 14 residues. V was cut by 1 base and J by 6 bases, with 10 bases left in between. CDR3 nucleotides: TGTGCCAGCAGTTTAGACCGGCGGAGTCAGCCCCAGCATTTT. Encoded protein: CASSLDRRSQPQHF.

The gene calls are TRBV3-1 and TRBJ1-4; D gene uncertain. V was clipped by 4 bases and J by 3 bases, with 9 bases between them. Germline CDR1 is LGHDT and CDR2 is YNNKEL (reference sequence). This CDR3 spans 14 amino acids. The CDR3 loop is CASSLEVANEKLFF. The CDR3 bases are TGTGCCAGCAGCCTAGAGGTGGCTAATGAAAAACTGTTTTTT.